The present T cell receptor beta chain was sequenced within a study of T cells in tumors after PD-1 blockade. Study background: During anti-PD-1 treatment, some patients continued daily vismodegib 150 mg. Peripheral blood samples averaged around 38,000 unique clonotypes and roughly 110,000 templates.

Template: tumor biopsy or peripheral blood genomic DNA, about 616-6,500 ng per sample. The germline CDR1 and CDR2 sequences are KGHDR and SFDVKD. This CDR3 contains 14 residues. After removal of 3 bases from V and 0 bases from J, the junction contained 1 base not matched to a gene. The count of this clone is one. Only in-frame clones appear in the TCRdb table, and some are missing; sequencing was by immunoSEQ multiplex PCR. Seen here are tens of thousands of clones, roughly 70% observed once, and the top ten hold approximately 4.5%. Sequencing used PBMCs, obtained after anti-PD-1 treatment. This rearrangement joins TRBV24-1 to TRBJ2-7; the match to TRBD1 covers 7 bases. This TCR derives from a human donor with basal cell carcinoma. The CDR3 DNA reads TGTGCCACCAGTGATGGGACAGTCTCCTACGAGCAGTACTTC. This encodes CATSDGTVSYEQYF.